The source of this TCR beta chain is a study of blood T cells in healthy people across ages (dated by TCRdb to 2014 to 2015). Regarding the research as a whole: In model experiments, template switching captured about one uniquely barcoded TCR beta cDNA molecule for every two T cells. To avoid experimental bias, donors of different ages were distributed randomly across sequencing lanes. Four age groups were formed from the donors: young (average about 16 years), middle-aged (approximately 39), aged (around 68) and long-lived (more than 75). Two additional independent replicas of 1 million unique cDNA reads from the same blood draw were analyzed for two donors (one aged 18 to 30 and one aged 80 or older). Using deep sequencing normalized with unique cDNA molecular identifiers, the study measured how TCR beta repertoire diversity changes with age.

A word on this clonotype: Its cognate antigen has yet to be identified. Per-base qualities were not stored, and no clone one base away is much larger.

The germline V gene sets CDR1 to SGHTA and CDR2 to FQGNSA. Trimming leaves V shorter by 0 bases and J shorter by 4 bases, with the junction holding 10 bases beyond the gene matches. The CDR3 runs 17 amino acids, cysteine and phenylalanine included. Only CDR3 DNA remains: 51 bases, in frame from the first base. The approximately 39 donors, aged about 6 to 90 years, were systemically healthy Caucasian individuals from Russia. Each donor gave around 9.9 milliliters of peripheral blood, collected into EDTA-treated Vacutainer tubes. Ficoll-Paque density-gradient centrifugation was used to isolate PBMCs, with at least 7 million per sample. Trizol reagent was used to extract total RNA from the PBMCs, yielding at least 6 micrograms per sample. For every donor, flow cytometry on a PBMC aliquot measured the percentage of naive CD45RAhigh/CD27high T cells. The library was generated by 5' RACE. This sample was sequenced with an Illumina HiSeq 2500. A second PCR of roughly 7 to 11 cycles was performed with a sample-barcoded 5' primer and a J-beta primer mix. A unique molecular identifier was introduced onto each TCR beta cDNA molecule by a template-switch 5' adaptor carrying 12 random nucleotides. Each sample yielded at least 3 million CDR3-containing paired-end reads. The Mint cDNA synthesis kit, primed by a TRBC-specific oligonucleotide, was used to synthesize first-strand cDNA from all RNA. Following uracil-DNA glycosylase treatment, all cDNA underwent a first 18-cycle PCR with the universal primers M1SS and BC2_uni_R. The authors' pipeline ran thus. Normalization of each sample was performed by random selection of 1 million high-quality reads, each carrying a distinct molecular identifier. Reads sharing molecular identifiers were discarded rather than binned into consensus sequences. MiTCR, set to a Q25 quality threshold and the strictest error-elimination algorithm, was used for CDR3 identification, clonotype clustering and error correction. Lower-bound total TCR beta diversity was estimated with a nonparametric unseen species model using Euler transformation. Starting from the raw public reads, TCRdb applied fastp trimming at Q25, assembled clones with MiXCR and retained in-frame beta chains. All rows with the same CDR3 protein become a single entry with the most common DNA and genes. The V and J calls here are based on TCRdb, not the publication. Across this sample there are a few hundred thousand distinct CDR3 sequences, with about 55% seen only once. The ten largest clones capture 50% to 65% of the sample.

What the research found in general, with its limitations: A strong correlation was found between observed TCR beta diversity and the percentage of naive T cells measured by flow cytometry. Estimates of total diversity based on one million sequenced T cells were considered lower bounds and underestimates. Because profiling used bulk unsorted PBMCs, naive and antigen-experienced compartments could not be compared conclusively. As age increased, observed TCR beta diversity per million T cells dropped in a roughly linear way, and a significant reduction was already evident by age 40. Because donor CMV infection status was unknown, age-related changes in expanded clonotypes were potentially confounded. Compared with the aged group, the long-lived group had more naive CD4+ T cells, fewer expanded clones and increased TCR diversity, a pattern suggesting age selection.

Input material: blood. The sequence was collected from a man aged 55-75 years in good health. This sequence uses TRBV7-2 and TRBJ2-5, with TRBD2 matching 8 junction bases. The CDR3 protein sequence reads: CASSLAVSGGPGETQYF. The nucleotide sequence is TGTGCCAGCAGCTTAGCTGTTTCGGGAGGGCCGGGAGAGACCCAGTACTTC.